This T cell receptor (beta chain) was found in a study of OX40 agonist ivuxolimab in advanced cancers. Background on the study: Ivuxolimab, an antibody acting as an agonist of OX40 (CD134), was used to treat patients. Overall study findings and caveats: CD8+ T cells showed, on average, more clonal expansion than CD4+ cells. Antigen specificity of clonally expanded peripheral T cells was not established.

Comment on this clone: Its matching antigen is unknown.

Germline trimming cut 5 bases from V and 5 bases from J; bases unmatched to any gene: 5. This CDR3 contains 13 residues. Germline V CDR1 and CDR2: SGHNT, YYREEE (reference sequence). TCRdb's copy holds only in-frame clones and misses some; the assay was immunoSEQ multiplex PCR. In the table there are about 48,000 clones, 75% to 85% of which are singletons. Sequencing used CD4+ or CD8+ T cells sorted from blood, obtained in a trial of the OX40 agonist ivuxolimab. This chain connects TRBV5-4 to TRBJ1-1; 8 bases fit TRBD1. This clonotype was obtained from an adult with an advanced solid tumor such as melanoma, head and neck, liver or kidney cancer. This chain's CDR3 is CASSSTGGTEAFF. CDR3 coding DNA: TGTGCCAGCAGTTCAACAGGGGGTACTGAAGCTTTCTTT.